The clone carrying this T cell receptor beta chain was seen a handful of times. As yet, its antigen is unknown. The data belong to a study of T cell responses to AZD1222 COVID-19 vaccine. Whole-study results and caveats: CD4 TCRs associated with vaccination spanned spike, dominating at 160-218 and 743-854.

V lost 1 base to trimming and J lost 10 bases, with 12 bases between them. The length of the CDR3 is 13 residues. Germline V gene lookup returns CDR1 SGHTS and CDR2 YDEGEE. The data were produced by immunoSEQ multiplex PCR, yet TCRdb's version contains in-frame clones alone and is incomplete. The table shows nearly 200,000 clones, with approximately 93% occurring only once. The source was peripheral blood, collected 28 days after the second AZD1222 dose. V usage is TRBV5-8 and J usage is TRBJ2-1; D is ambiguous. This TCR came from an adult who received the AZD1222 COVID-19 vaccine. The CDR3 spells CASSLFSFTEQFF. For the CDR3, the DNA is TGTGCCAGCAGCTTGTTTTCCTTCACGGAGCAGTTCTTC.